A selection of T cell receptor beta chains follows, all from one sample in a study of T-cell reconstitution after alpha-beta-depleted transplantation in children. TCRdb re-derived calls from the PCR reads in MiXCR, one entry per CDR3 protein. The sample has around 490,000 distinct CDR3 sequences, over 9.5% seen once; the top ten hold approximately 14%. The source was PBMCs, mostly from graft donor cells, collected 180 days after TCRalphabeta/CD19-depleted stem cell transplant. These receptors originate from a female patient aged 2-15 years who had a stem cell transplant for aplastic anemia, so the T cells may come from the graft donor. CDR3s include the opening cysteine and the closing phenylalanine or tryptophan. The order of the fields is CDR3 protein, V gene, J gene.

CDR3 protein: CASVALPDRASFTGYTF
V gene: TRBV27
J gene: TRBJ1-2

CDR3 protein: CSVEGIFYGYTF
V gene: TRBV29-1
J gene: TRBJ1-2

CDR3 protein: CASSPGLALSTDTQYF
V gene: TRBV7-9
J gene: TRBJ2-3

CDR3 protein: CASSQDLGRAYGYTF
V gene: TRBV4-3
J gene: TRBJ1-2

CDR3 protein: CASSSLRTGELFF
V gene: TRBV18
J gene: TRBJ2-2

CDR3 protein: CASGRTGYSEQYF
V gene: TRBV27
J gene: TRBJ2-7

CDR3 protein: CATSGRQFLAKNIQYF
V gene: TRBV15
J gene: TRBJ2-4

CDR3 protein: CASSIQGREKLFF
V gene: TRBV12-3/TRBV12-4
J gene: TRBJ1-4

CDR3 protein: CASSLSLASGNQPQHF
V gene: TRBV28
J gene: TRBJ1-5

CDR3 protein: CAGSVAPGFGRGYTDTQYF
V gene: TRBV7-2
J gene: TRBJ2-3

CDR3 protein: CASRTGGLTMRQFF
V gene: TRBV6-1
J gene: TRBJ2-1

CDR3 protein: CSVPRSGNEQFF
V gene: TRBV29-1
J gene: TRBJ2-1

CDR3 protein: CATSDRGLARTDTQYF
V gene: TRBV24-1
J gene: TRBJ2-3

CDR3 protein: CASSHTLQGPSWPQHF
V gene: TRBV28
J gene: TRBJ1-5

CDR3 protein: CAISESQGGQPQHF
V gene: TRBV10-3
J gene: TRBJ1-5

CDR3 protein: CASRRTAYNEQFF
V gene: TRBV2
J gene: TRBJ2-1

CDR3 protein: CASSSTGTNTGELFF
V gene: TRBV28
J gene: TRBJ2-2

CDR3 protein: CATSRAGQGRSPLHF
V gene: TRBV15
J gene: TRBJ1-6

CDR3 protein: CASSLFRTGGHGYTF
V gene: TRBV5-4
J gene: TRBJ1-2

CDR3 protein: CASSTLAGAIGELFF
V gene: TRBV19
J gene: TRBJ2-2

CDR3 protein: CATSEDRVYYGYTF
V gene: TRBV15
J gene: TRBJ1-2

CDR3 protein: CSASSAGGYKYNEQFF
V gene: TRBV20-1
J gene: TRBJ2-1

CDR3 protein: CASIPGAGETQYF
V gene: TRBV7-8
J gene: TRBJ2-5

CDR3 protein: CASSPSSGRVLLQFF
V gene: TRBV7-9
J gene: TRBJ2-1

CDR3 protein: CASSYGQGYYNEQFF
V gene: TRBV7-2
J gene: TRBJ2-1

CDR3 protein: CSGRTSGYNEQFF
V gene: TRBV20-1
J gene: TRBJ2-1

CDR3 protein: CASSQEALYNEQFF
V gene: TRBV14
J gene: TRBJ2-1

CDR3 protein: CSVEGLRYEQYF
V gene: TRBV29-1
J gene: TRBJ2-7

CDR3 protein: CASSFKYSGNTIYF
V gene: TRBV28
J gene: TRBJ1-3

CDR3 protein: CASSLARAISGNTIYF
V gene: TRBV7-9
J gene: TRBJ1-3

CDR3 protein: CASSESGAGLLYGYTF
V gene: TRBV25-1
J gene: TRBJ1-2

CDR3 protein: CASSSRPETQYF
V gene: TRBV7-2
J gene: TRBJ2-5

CDR3 protein: CASSLGGGSWTYF
V gene: TRBV28
J gene: TRBJ2-7

CDR3 protein: CASSPPGTSGNNEQFF
V gene: TRBV18
J gene: TRBJ2-1

CDR3 protein: CAIDPGQLNEKLFF
V gene: TRBV10-3
J gene: TRBJ1-4

CDR3 protein: CASSFPAWLAGGTTEQFF
V gene: TRBV7-8
J gene: TRBJ2-1

CDR3 protein: CASSTRGGYTF
V gene: TRBV6-5
J gene: TRBJ1-2

CDR3 protein: CASSPLSGHNQPQHF
V gene: TRBV28
J gene: TRBJ1-5

CDR3 protein: CASSQGGAKNIQYF
V gene: TRBV7-2
J gene: TRBJ2-4

CDR3 protein: CSASGQATYNEQFF
V gene: TRBV29-1
J gene: TRBJ2-1

CDR3 protein: CASSYSPRSNEQFF
V gene: TRBV6-5
J gene: TRBJ2-1

CDR3 protein: CSVEDRGHYEQYF
V gene: TRBV29-1
J gene: TRBJ2-7

CDR3 protein: CASSLEWAQSGYGYTF
V gene: TRBV7-2
J gene: TRBJ1-2

CDR3 protein: CASSLEGLGTPLHF
V gene: TRBV5-6
J gene: TRBJ1-6

CDR3 protein: CASSYGGQIYEQYF
V gene: TRBV6-5
J gene: TRBJ2-7

CDR3 protein: CASSESTGTQQFF
V gene: TRBV10-1
J gene: TRBJ2-1

CDR3 protein: CSASSGLYFDNEQFF
V gene: TRBV20-1
J gene: TRBJ2-1

CDR3 protein: CSARVRGYLSREQFF
V gene: TRBV20-1
J gene: TRBJ2-1

CDR3 protein: CASSTTTSWYGYTF
V gene: TRBV28
J gene: TRBJ1-2

CDR3 protein: CASSLRTNTEAFF
V gene: TRBV12-3/TRBV12-4
J gene: TRBJ1-1

CDR3 protein: CSASETGASGYTF
V gene: TRBV20-1
J gene: TRBJ1-2

CDR3 protein: CSASGTSGRLSNEQFF
V gene: TRBV20-1
J gene: TRBJ2-1